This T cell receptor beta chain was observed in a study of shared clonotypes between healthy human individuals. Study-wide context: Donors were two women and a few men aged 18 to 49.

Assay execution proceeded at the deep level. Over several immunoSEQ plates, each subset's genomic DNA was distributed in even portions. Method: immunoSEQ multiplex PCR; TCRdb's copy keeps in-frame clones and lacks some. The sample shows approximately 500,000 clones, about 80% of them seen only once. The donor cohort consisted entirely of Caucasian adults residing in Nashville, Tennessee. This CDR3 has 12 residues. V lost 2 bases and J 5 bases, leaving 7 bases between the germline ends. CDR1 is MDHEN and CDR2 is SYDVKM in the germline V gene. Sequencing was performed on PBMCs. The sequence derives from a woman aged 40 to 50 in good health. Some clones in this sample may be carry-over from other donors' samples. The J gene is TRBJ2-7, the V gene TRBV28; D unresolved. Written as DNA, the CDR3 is TGTGCCAGCAGTTTACTCACAAACGAGCAGTACTTC. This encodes CASSLLTNEQYF.